Listed below are T cell receptor beta chains from one sample, sequenced in a study of neoadjuvant nivolumab and ipilimumab in lung cancer. TCRdb keeps only in-frame clones here, not all; method: immunoSEQ multiplex PCR. The data show approximately 15,000 clones, around 65% seen once. Sequencing was performed on peripheral blood, taken after neoadjuvant nivolumab, alone or with ipilimumab, at or shortly before surgery. Receptors originate from an adult with non-small cell lung cancer. The CDR3 runs from the conserved cysteine through the conserved F or W. The D gene is left open where the match is weak. Some rows mark clone size as missing; the rest say once, few, many or name a class of expanded clone.

abundance	v_gene	j_gene	d_gene	CDR3nt	CDR3aa
-	TRBV7-8	TRBJ2-3	-	TGTGCCAGCAGCTTAGAAACGGGAGCAGGATTACTGGGCACAGATACGCAGTATTTT	CASSLETGAGLLGTDTQYF
few	TRBV4-1	TRBJ2-7	-	TGCGCCAGCAGCCAAGATGACTGGTCCTACGAGCAGTACTTC	CASSQDDWSYEQYF
once	TRBV29-1	TRBJ2-3	-	TGCAGCGTTGAAGGTGGAAAGGGGGTGAGCACAGATACGCAGTATTTT	CSVEGGKGVSTDTQYF
few	TRBV29-1	TRBJ1-4	TRBD1	TGCAGCGTTGAAGGGACAGGGACAGGGGAAAAACTGTTTTTT	CSVEGTGTGEKLFF
-	TRBV11-2	TRBJ1-4	TRBD1	TGTGCCAGCAGCCCCCGGACAGGGAACGAAAAACTGTTTTTT	CASSPRTGNEKLFF
-	TRBV7-2	TRBJ1-5	-	TGTGCCAGCAGCCCAGAGGTCAACAGCAATCAGCCCCAGCATTTT	CASSPEVNSNQPQHF
-	TRBV9	TRBJ2-7	TRBD1	TGTGCCAGCAGCGCGACAGGGGCGTCCTACGAGCAGTACTTC	CASSATGASYEQYF
-	TRBV2	TRBJ1-5	TRBD1	TGTGCCAGCAGTGACAGGGGGCGCGATCAGCCCCAGCATTTT	CASSDRGRDQPQHF
-	TRBV5-1	TRBJ1-1	-	TGCGCCAGCAGCTTGGTGGGACTGAACACTGAAGCTTTCTTT	CASSLVGLNTEAFF
large	TRBV7-9	TRBJ2-1	TRBD2	TGTGCCAGCAGCTCTCGGACTAGCGGAGTCAACAATGAGCAGTTCTTC	CASSSRTSGVNNEQFF
-	TRBV7-2	TRBJ2-1	-	TGTGCCAGCAGCTTAGATTCTAGCTACAATGAGCAGTTCTTC	CASSLDSSYNEQFF
-	TRBV18	TRBJ2-7	-	TGTGCCAGCTCTCAACAGGGTATTACCTACGAGCAGTACTTC	CASSQQGITYEQYF
-	TRBV5-6	TRBJ2-7	-	TGTGCCAGCAGCTTGGGGCCGCCTTTATACGCCTACGAGCAGTACTTC	CASSLGPPLYAYEQYF
-	TRBV5-1	TRBJ2-3	-	TGCGCCAGCAGGTTAACAGGGACAGATACGCAGTATTTT	CASRLTGTDTQYF
-	TRBV14	TRBJ2-3	-	TGTGCCAGCAGCCTCGGAAAGAGCGGTGGAACAGATACGCAGTATTTT	CASSLGKSGGTDTQYF
-	TRBV18	TRBJ2-7	TRBD2	TGTGCCAGCTCGCTTCGGGCTAGCGGGACCTACGAGCAGTACTTC	CASSLRASGTYEQYF
-	TRBV12-2	TRBJ2-7	-	TGTGCAAGTCGCTCCCGCTACGAGCAGTACTTC	CASRSRYEQYF
once	TRBV5-4	TRBJ1-4	-	TGTGCCAGCAGCTTGGGCAACGAAAAACTGTTTTTT	CASSLGNEKLFF
-	TRBV5-4	TRBJ1-1	-	TGTGCCAGCAGCTTAGTCGGCAATGAAGCTTTCTTT	CASSLVGNEAFF
few	TRBV19	TRBJ1-2	-	TGTGCCAGTAGTATATTTGGCAGGGGCTTCTATGGCTACACCTTC	CASSIFGRGFYGYTF
-	TRBV6-1	TRBJ2-5	-	TGTGCCGCAATCTCGCCAAGTGCCCCGGAGACCCAGTACTTC	CAAISPSAPETQYF
once	TRBV18	TRBJ2-2	TRBD1	TGTGCCAGCTCACCAGGACAGGGGACCGGGGAGCTGTTTTTT	CASSPGQGTGELFF
few	TRBV5-1	TRBJ1-5	TRBD1	TGCGCCAGCAGCCCGGGACAGGGGGCTTTGCAGCCCCAGCATTTT	CASSPGQGALQPQHF
-	TRBV11-2	TRBJ2-7	-	TGTGCCAGCAGCTTAGATCAGGTCATCCACGAGCAGTACTTC	CASSLDQVIHEQYF
-	TRBV7-9	TRBJ1-3	-	TGTGCCAGCAGCCAGGCAGGGAGTGGAAACACCATATATTTT	CASSQAGSGNTIYF
many	TRBV9	TRBJ2-2	-	TGTGCCAGCAGCGCAGTAACCGGGGAGCTGTTTTTT	CASSAVTGELFF
-	TRBV30	TRBJ2-5	-	TGTGCCTGGACACCATGGGTTGAGTACCAAGAGACCCAGTACTTC	CAWTPWVEYQETQYF
-	TRBV29-1	TRBJ2-7	-	TGCAGCGTCTTGGACAGCAAAGAGGACGAGCAGTACTTC	CSVLDSKEDEQYF
-	TRBV11-1	TRBJ2-1	TRBD2	TGTGCCAGCAGCTTAGGTAGCGGGTACCTCAATGAGCAGTTCTTC	CASSLGSGYLNEQFF
many	TRBV6-1	TRBJ2-7	-	TGTGCCACCTCCCGGGGCCCCGACCGGTACGAGCAGTACTTC	CATSRGPDRYEQYF
few	TRBV13	TRBJ2-1	-	TGTGCCAGCAGCATAAGTCGGAGGAGGAATGAGCAGTTCTTC	CASSISRRRNEQFF
-	TRBV29-1	TRBJ2-7	-	TGCAGCGTTAGTGATGGGACCTACGAGCAGTACTTC	CSVSDGTYEQYF
-	TRBV6-5	TRBJ2-2	TRBD2	TGTGCCAGCGGCAGACTAGCGGACACCGGGGAGCTGTTTTTT	CASGRLADTGELFF
medium-sized	TRBV6-1	TRBJ1-1	-	TGTGCCAGCAGTGACTCCCCGGAAAGCACTGAAGCTTTCTTT	CASSDSPESTEAFF
-	TRBV6-5	TRBJ1-1	TRBD1	TGTGCCAGCAGTAGGGACAGGGGATTGGGCACTGAAGCTTTCTTT	CASSRDRGLGTEAFF
once	TRBV18	TRBJ2-7	-	TGTGCCAGCTCACCTGGACTCCGTTACGAGCAGTACTTC	CASSPGLRYEQYF
-	TRBV5-1	TRBJ1-1	-	TGCGCCAGCAGCTTGAAGGACACAATGAACACTGAAGCTTTCTTT	CASSLKDTMNTEAFF
-	TRBV11-1	TRBJ2-6	-	TGTGCCAGCAGCTGGTCAGGGTTGGGGGCCAACGTCCTGACTTTC	CASSWSGLGANVLTF
-	TRBV5-4	TRBJ2-2	TRBD1	TGTGCCAGCAGCTTACAGGGGTCGGCCGGGGAGCTGTTTTTT	CASSLQGSAGELFF
-	TRBV5-4	TRBJ2-1	-	TGTGCCAGCAGCTTGGCTTTGGGCTATGAGCAGTTCTTC	CASSLALGYEQFF
-	TRBV18	TRBJ2-5	TRBD1	TGTGCCAGCTCTGTAGCGCAAGGGGAGACAGGGGAAGAGACCCAGTACTTC	CASSVAQGETGEETQYF
-	TRBV7-3	TRBJ2-5	-	TGTGCCAGCAGCTTACTAGGTCAGGAAGAGACCCAGTACTTC	CASSLLGQEETQYF
-	TRBV5-4	TRBJ1-2	-	TGTGCCAGCAGTCCAGGCGGGGGCCGCTATGGCTACACCTTC	CASSPGGGRYGYTF
-	TRBV18	TRBJ1-2	-	TGTGCCAGCTCACCACCGAGCAACTCCTATGGCTACACCTTC	CASSPPSNSYGYTF
-	TRBV5-1	TRBJ1-2	-	TGCGCCAGCAGCTTTCAGGGACCTAACTATGGCTACACCTTC	CASSFQGPNYGYTF
-	TRBV30	TRBJ2-7	-	TGTGCCTGGAGTTCCTCTACGAGCGAGCAGTACTTC	CAWSSSTSEQYF
-	TRBV5-1	TRBJ2-3	-	TGCGCCAGCAGCCCCCTAGTCACAGATACGCAGTATTTT	CASSPLVTDTQYF
-	TRBV30	TRBJ2-7	TRBD2	TGTGCCTGGAACGGGAGGGCCGACTCCGAGCAGTACTTC	CAWNGRADSEQYF
few	TRBV5-1	TRBJ2-7	TRBD2	TGCGCCAGCAGCTTGGGACTAGCGCGAGTCTACGAGCAGTACTTC	CASSLGLARVYEQYF
-	TRBV7-2	TRBJ2-7	TRBD2	TGTGCCAGCAGCCAAGGGACTAGGAGCCTCTCCTACGAGCAGTACTTC	CASSQGTRSLSYEQYF
few	TRBV5-1	TRBJ2-1	-	TGCGCCAGCAGCTTGGACCCTACTAGCAATGAGCAGTTCTTC	CASSLDPTSNEQFF
-	TRBV18	TRBJ2-7	-	TGTGCCAGCTCACCACCTAAGGGGGACCACGAGCAGTACTTC	CASSPPKGDHEQYF
-	TRBV29-1	TRBJ2-5	-	TGCAGCGTTGAAGGGCAGTTAAAGACCCAGTACTTC	CSVEGQLKTQYF
-	TRBV6-5	TRBJ2-7	-	TGTGCCAGCAGTCAAAAGGGGTCTCGGCAGTACTTC	CASSQKGSRQYF
-	TRBV11-3	TRBJ1-2	-	TGTGCCAGCCCCCTCGGTGCGGGGGGCTTTGGCTACACCTTC	CASPLGAGGFGYTF
-	TRBV5-5	TRBJ1-2	-	TGTGCCAGCAGCTTCCAGGGCTATGGCTACACCTTC	CASSFQGYGYTF
-	TRBV5-1	TRBJ2-1	TRBD1	TGCGCCAGCAGCGACCAGGGACAGGGGTCCTACAATGAGCAGTTCTTC	CASSDQGQGSYNEQFF